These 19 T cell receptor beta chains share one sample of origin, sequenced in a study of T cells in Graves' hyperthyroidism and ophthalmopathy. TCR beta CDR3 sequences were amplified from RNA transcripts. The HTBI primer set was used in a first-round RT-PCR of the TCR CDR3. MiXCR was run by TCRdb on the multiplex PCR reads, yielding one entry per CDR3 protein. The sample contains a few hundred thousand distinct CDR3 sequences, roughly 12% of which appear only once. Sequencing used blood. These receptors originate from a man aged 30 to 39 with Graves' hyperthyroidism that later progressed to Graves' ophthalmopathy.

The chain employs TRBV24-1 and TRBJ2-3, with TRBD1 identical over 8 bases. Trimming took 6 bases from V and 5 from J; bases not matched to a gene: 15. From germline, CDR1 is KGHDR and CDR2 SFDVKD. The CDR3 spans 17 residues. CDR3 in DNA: TGTGCCACCAGTCCTACCGACAGGGGTTTATCGGGAGATACGCAGTATTTT. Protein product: CATSPTDRGLSGDTQYF.

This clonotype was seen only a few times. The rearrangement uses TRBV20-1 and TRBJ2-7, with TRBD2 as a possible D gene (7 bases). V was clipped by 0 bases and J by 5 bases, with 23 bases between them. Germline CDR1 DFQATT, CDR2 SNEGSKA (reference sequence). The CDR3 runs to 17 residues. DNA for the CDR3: TGCAGTGCTAGAGATCCAGGGGAGGGGGGCCGGGTTAACGAGCAGTACTTC. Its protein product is CSARDPGEGGRVNEQYF.

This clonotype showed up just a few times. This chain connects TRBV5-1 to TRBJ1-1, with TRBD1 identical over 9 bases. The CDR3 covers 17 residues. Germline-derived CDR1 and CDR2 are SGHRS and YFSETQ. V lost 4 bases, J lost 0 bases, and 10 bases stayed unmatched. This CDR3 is CASSPGQGRVMNTEAFF. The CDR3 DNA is TGCGCCAGCAGCCCGGGACAGGGAAGGGTAATGAACACTGAAGCTTTCTTT.

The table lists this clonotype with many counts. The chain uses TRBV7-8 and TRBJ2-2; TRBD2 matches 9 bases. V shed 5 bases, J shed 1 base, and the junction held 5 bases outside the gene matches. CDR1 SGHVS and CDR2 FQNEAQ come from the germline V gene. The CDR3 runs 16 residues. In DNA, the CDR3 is TGTGCCAGCAGCACCGCTAGCGGGGTGAACACCGGGGAGCTGTTTTTT. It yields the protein CASSTASGVNTGELFF.

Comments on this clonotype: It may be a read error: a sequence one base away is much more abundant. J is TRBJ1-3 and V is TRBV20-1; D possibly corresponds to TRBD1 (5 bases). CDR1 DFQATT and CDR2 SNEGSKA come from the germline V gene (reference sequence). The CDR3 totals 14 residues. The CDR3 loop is CNARGLLSGNTIYF. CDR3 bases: TGCAATGCTCGGGGCCTCCTCTCTGGAAACACCATATATTTT.

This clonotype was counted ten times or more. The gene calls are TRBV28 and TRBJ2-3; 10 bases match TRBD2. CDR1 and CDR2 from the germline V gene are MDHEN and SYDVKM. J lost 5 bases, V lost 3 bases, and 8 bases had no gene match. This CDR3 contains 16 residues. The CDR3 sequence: CASSLGKGLARDTQYF. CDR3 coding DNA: TGTGCCAGCAGTTTGGGGAAGGGACTAGCGAGAGATACGCAGTATTTT.

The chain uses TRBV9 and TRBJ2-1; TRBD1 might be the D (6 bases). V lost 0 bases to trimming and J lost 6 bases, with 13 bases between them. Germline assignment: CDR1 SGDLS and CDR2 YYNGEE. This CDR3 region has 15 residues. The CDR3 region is CASSVGDITLNEQFF. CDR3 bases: TGTGCCAGCAGCGTAGGGGACATAACTCTCAATGAGCAGTTCTTC.

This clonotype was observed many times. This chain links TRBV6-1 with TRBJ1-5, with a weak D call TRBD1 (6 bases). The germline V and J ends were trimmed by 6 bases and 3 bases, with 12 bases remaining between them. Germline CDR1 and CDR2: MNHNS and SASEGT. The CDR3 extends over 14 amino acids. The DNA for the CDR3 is TGTGCCAGCAGCCTAGAGGGGGTCAATCAGCCCCAGCATTTT. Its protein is CASSLEGVNQPQHF.

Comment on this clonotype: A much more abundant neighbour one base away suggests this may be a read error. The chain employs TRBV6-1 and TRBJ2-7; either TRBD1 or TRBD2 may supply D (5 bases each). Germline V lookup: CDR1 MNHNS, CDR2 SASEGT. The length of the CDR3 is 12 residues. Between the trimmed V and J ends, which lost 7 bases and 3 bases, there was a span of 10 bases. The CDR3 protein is CASTGADYEQYF. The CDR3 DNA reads TGTGCCAGCACCGGGGCAGACTACGAGCAGTACTTC.

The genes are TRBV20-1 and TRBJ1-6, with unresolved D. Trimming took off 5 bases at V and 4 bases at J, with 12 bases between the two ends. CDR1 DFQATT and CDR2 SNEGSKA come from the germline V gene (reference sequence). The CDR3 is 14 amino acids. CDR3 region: CSALRDEYNSPLHF. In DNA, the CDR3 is TGCAGTGCTCTCCGGGATGAGTATAATTCACCCCTCCACTTT.

CDR3 residues: CASSPNSVNEKLFF. CDR3 nucleotide sequence: TGTGCCAGCTCACCAAACAGCGTTAATGAAAAACTGTTTTTT. The gene calls are TRBV18 and TRBJ1-4; D gene unclear. Deletions cut 2 bases from V and 4 bases from J, with 8 bases between. This CDR3 has 14 residues. Germline V gives CDR1 KGHSH, CDR2 LQKENI. Combining the CDR3 with reference TRBV18 and TRBJ1-4 gives the whole variable domain NAGVMQNPRHLVRRRGQEARLRCSPMKGHSHVYWYRQLPEEGLKFMVYLQKENIIDESGMPKERFSAEFPKEGPSILRIQQVVRGDSAAYFCASSPNSVNEKLFFGSGTQLSVL.

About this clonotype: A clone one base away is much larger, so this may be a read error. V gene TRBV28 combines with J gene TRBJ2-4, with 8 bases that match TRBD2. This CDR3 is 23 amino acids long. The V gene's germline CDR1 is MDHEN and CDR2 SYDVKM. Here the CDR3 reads CASSSMRDGRVAGIVLARNIQYF. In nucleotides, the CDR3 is TGTGCCAGCAGTTCGATGCGTGACGGGAGGGTAGCGGGGATAGTTCTAGCCAGAAACATTCAGTACTTC.

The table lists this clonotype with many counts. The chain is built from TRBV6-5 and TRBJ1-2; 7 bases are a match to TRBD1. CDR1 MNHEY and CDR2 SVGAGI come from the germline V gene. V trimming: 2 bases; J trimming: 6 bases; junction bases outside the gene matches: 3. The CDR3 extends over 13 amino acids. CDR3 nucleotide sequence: TGTGCCAGCAGTTACAGGGGGCGGGATGGCTACACCTTC. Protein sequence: CASSYRGRDGYTF.

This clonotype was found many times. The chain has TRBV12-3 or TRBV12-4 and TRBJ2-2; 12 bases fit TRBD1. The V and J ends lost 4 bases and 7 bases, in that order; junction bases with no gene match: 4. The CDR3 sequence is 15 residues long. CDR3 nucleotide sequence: TGTGCCAGCAGTTCCCGGGACAGGGGGCGCGGGGAGCTGTTTTTT. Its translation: CASSSRDRGRGELFF.

Here the CDR3 reads CASSSGRGELFF. In DNA, the CDR3 is TGTGCCAGCAGCTCCGGGCGAGGGGAGCTGTTTTTT. The chain has TRBV7-9 and TRBJ2-2; D call uncertain. The germline V gene encodes CDR1 SEHNR and CDR2 FQNEAQ (reference sequence). V was trimmed by 4 bases and J by 8 bases, leaving 8 bases between them. This CDR3 region has 12 residues. Together with reference TRBV7-9 and TRBJ2-2, the CDR3 gives the full variable domain: DTGVSQNPRHKITKRGQNVTFRCDPISEHNRLYWYRQTLGQGPEFLTYFQNEAQLEKSRLLSDRFSAERPKGSFSTLEIQRTEQGDSAMYLCASSSGRGELFFGEGSRLTVL.

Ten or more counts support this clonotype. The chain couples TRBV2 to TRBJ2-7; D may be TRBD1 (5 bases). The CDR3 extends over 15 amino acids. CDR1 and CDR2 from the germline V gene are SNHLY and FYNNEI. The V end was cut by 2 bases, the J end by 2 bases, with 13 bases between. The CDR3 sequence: CASSESQGQPYEQYF. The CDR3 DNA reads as TGTGCCAGCAGTGAAAGCCAGGGTCAGCCCTACGAGCAGTACTTC.

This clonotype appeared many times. The CDR3: CASSYNLRTEAFF. The CDR3 nucleotides are TGTGCCAGCAGCTACAACCTACGCACTGAAGCTTTCTTT. The chain uses TRBV27 and TRBJ1-1; D call uncertain. V was cut by 6 bases and J by 4 bases, with 12 bases left in between. The germline gives CDR1 MNHEY, CDR2 SMNVEV (reference sequence). The CDR3 spans 13 residues.

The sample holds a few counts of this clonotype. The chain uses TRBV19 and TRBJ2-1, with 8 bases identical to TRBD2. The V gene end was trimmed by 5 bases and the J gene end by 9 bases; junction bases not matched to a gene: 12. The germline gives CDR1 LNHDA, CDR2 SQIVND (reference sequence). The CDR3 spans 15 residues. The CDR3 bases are TGTGCCAGTAGTTGGCTAGCGGGTGCGGTCGGTGAGCAGTTCTTC. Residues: CASSWLAGAVGEQFF.

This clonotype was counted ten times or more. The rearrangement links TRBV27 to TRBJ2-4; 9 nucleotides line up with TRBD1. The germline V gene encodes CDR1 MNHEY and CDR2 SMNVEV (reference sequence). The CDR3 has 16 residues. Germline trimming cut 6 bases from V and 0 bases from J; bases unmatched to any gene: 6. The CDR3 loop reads CASSGTGFLAKNIQYF. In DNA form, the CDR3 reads TGTGCCAGCAGCGGGACAGGGTTTCTAGCCAAAAACATTCAGTACTTC.